This T cell receptor (beta chain) comes out of a study of CD8 T cells in ankylosing spondylitis. V was clipped by 5 bases and J by 3 bases, with 11 bases between them. This CDR3 has 14 amino acids. TCRdb processed the 5' RACE reads anew with MiXCR; each CDR3 protein has one entry. In the table there are approximately 200,000 distinct CDR3 sequences, about 13% of which are singletons. J is TRBJ2-1 and V is TRBV12-3 or TRBV12-4; a possible D gene is TRBD2 (6 bases). The TCR originated in a male donor with ankylosing spondylitis or in good health (not recorded which). Material: blood, either unsorted or a sorted T cell fraction (not recorded which). The CDR3 is CASSGLASYNEQFF. In DNA, the CDR3 is TGTGCCAGCAGTGGCCTAGCGAGCTACAATGAGCAGTTCTTC.